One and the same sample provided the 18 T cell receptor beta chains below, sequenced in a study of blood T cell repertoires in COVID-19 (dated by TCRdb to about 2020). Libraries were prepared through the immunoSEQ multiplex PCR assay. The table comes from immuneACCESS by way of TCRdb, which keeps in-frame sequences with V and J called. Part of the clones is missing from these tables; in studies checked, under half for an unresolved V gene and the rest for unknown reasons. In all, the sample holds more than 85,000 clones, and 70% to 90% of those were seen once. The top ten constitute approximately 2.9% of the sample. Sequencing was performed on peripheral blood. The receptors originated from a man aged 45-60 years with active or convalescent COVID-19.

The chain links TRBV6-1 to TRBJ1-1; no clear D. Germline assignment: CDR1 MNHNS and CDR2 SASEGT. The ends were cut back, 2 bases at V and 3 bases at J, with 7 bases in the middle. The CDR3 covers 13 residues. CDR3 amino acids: CASSEQRDTEAFF. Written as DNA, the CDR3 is TGTGCCAGCAGTGAACAACGGGACACTGAAGCTTTCTTT.

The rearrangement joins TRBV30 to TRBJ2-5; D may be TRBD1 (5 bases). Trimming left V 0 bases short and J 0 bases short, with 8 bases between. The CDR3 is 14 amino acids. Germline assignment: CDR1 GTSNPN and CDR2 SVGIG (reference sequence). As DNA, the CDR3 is TGTGCCTGGAGTGTAAACAGGTACCAAGAGACCCAGTACTTC. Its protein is CAWSVNRYQETQYF.

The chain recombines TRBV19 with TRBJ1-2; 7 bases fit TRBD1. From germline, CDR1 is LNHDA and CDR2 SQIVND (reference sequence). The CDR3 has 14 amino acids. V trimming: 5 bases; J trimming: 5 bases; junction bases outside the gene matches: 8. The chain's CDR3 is CASSGSTGTYGYTF. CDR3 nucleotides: TGTGCCAGTAGTGGGTCGACAGGGACTTATGGCTACACCTTC.

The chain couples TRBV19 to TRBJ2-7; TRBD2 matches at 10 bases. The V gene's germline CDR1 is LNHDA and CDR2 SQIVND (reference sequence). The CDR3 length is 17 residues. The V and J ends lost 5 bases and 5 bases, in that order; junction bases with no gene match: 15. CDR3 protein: CASSPLLGAGGHDEQYF. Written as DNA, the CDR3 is TGTGCCAGTAGTCCCCTACTTGGAGCGGGGGGGCACGACGAGCAGTACTTC.

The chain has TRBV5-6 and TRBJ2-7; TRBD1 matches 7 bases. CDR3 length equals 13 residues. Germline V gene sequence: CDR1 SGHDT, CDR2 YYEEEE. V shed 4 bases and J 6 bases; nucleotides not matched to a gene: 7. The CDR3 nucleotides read TGTGCCAGCAGCCTAGACAGGGTTGGCGAGCAGTACTTC. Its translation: CASSLDRVGEQYF. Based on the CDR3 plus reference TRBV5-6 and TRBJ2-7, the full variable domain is DAGVTQSPTHLIKTRGQQVTLRCSPKSGHDTVSWYQQALGQGPQFIFQYYEEEERQRGNFPDRFSGHQFPNYSSELNVNALLLGDSALYLCASSLDRVGEQYFGPGTRLTVT.

Here the CDR3 reads CASSRSGTSVTDTQYF. CDR3 nucleotides: TGTGCCAGCTCACGATCCGGGACTAGCGTTACAGATACGCAGTATTTT. The rearrangement links TRBV18 to TRBJ2-3, with 10 bases matching TRBD2. Germline-derived CDR1 and CDR2 are KGHSH and LQKENI. CDR3 length: 16 residues. V shed 4 bases, J shed 3 bases, and the junction held 7 bases outside the gene matches.

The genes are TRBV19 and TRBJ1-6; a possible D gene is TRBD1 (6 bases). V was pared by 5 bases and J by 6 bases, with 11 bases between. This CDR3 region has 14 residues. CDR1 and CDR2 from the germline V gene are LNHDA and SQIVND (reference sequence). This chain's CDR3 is CASSPGQPNSPLHF. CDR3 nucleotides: TGTGCCAGTAGTCCGGGACAACCTAATTCACCCCTCCACTTT.

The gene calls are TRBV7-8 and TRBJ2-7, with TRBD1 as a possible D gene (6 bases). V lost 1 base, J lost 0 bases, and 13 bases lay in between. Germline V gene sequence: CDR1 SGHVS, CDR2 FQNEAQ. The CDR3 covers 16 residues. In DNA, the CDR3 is TGTGCCAGCAGCTTAGGTGAGGGGGTAAGCTCCTACGAGCAGTACTTC. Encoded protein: CASSLGEGVSSYEQYF.

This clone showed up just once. CDR3 nucleotide sequence: TGTGCCATCAGCATGACTAGCGGGGGCCTTAGCACAGATACGCAGTATTTT. This gives the protein CAISMTSGGLSTDTQYF. The V gene is TRBV10-3, the J gene TRBJ2-3; 12 nucleotides align to TRBD2. The CDR3 is 17 amino acids. Looked up from germline, CDR1 is ENHRY and CDR2 is SYGVKD. With 6 bases clipped from V and 0 bases from J, the junction kept 7 bases outside the gene matches.

The CDR3 coding sequence is TGTGCCACCAGAGCACAGGTAGAAGAGACCCAGTACTTC. Translating gives CATRAQVEETQYF. The V call is TRBV24-1, the J call TRBJ2-5; D may be TRBD1 (5 bases). V lost 7 bases to trimming and J lost 3 bases, with 11 bases between them. The CDR3 is 13 amino acids. Germline V gene sequence: CDR1 KGHDR, CDR2 SFDVKD.

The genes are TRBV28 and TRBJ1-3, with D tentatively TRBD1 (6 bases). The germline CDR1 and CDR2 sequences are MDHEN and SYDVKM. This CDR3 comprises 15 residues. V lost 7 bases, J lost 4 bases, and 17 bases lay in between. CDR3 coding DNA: TGTGCCAGCATCCCCCCCGGGGACAACGGAAACACCATATATTTT. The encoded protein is CASIPPGDNGNTIYF.

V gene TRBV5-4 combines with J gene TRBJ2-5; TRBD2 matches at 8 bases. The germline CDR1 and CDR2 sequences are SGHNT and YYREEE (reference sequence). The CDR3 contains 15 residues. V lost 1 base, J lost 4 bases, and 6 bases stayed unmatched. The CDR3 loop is CASSLNGGASETQYF. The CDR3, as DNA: TGTGCCAGCAGCTTGAACGGGGGGGCCTCAGAGACCCAGTACTTC.

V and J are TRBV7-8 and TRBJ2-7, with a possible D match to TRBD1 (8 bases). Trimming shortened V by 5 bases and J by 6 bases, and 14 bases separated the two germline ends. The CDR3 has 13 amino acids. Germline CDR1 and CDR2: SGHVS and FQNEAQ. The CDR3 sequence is CASSEDREGEQYV. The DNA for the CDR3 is TGTGCCAGCAGCGAGGACAGGGAGGGCGAGCAGTACGTC.

The CDR3 sequence is CASSTPYGGPRNEQFF. The CDR3, as DNA: TGTGCCAGTAGTACGCCGTACGGGGGACCAAGAAATGAGCAGTTCTTC. The chain combines TRBV19 with TRBJ2-1; tentative D call: TRBD2 (6 bases). CDR1 and CDR2 (germline): LNHDA, SQIVND (reference sequence). The CDR3 has 16 residues. V lost 4 bases to trimming and J lost 7 bases, with 20 bases between them. Together with reference TRBV19 and TRBJ2-1, the CDR3 gives the full variable domain: DGGITQSPKYLFRKEGQNVTLSCEQNLNHDAMYWYRQDPGQGLRLIYYSQIVNDFQKGDIAEGYSVSREKKESFPLTVTSAQKNPTAFYLCASSTPYGGPRNEQFFGPGTRLTVL.

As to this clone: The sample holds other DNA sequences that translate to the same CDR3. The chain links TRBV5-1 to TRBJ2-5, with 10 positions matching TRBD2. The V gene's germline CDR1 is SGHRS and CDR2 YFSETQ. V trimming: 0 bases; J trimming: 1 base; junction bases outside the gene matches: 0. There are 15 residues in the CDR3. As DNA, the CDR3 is TGCGCCAGCAGCTTGGTAGCGGGGGGCCAAGAGACCCAGTACTTC. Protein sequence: CASSLVAGGQETQYF.

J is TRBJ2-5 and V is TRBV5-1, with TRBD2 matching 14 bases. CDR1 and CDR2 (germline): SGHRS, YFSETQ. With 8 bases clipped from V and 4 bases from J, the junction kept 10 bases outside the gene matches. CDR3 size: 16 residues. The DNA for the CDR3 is TGCGCCAGTAGCCTCGGACTAGCGGGGGGCATAGAGACCCAGTACTTC. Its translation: CASSLGLAGGIETQYF.

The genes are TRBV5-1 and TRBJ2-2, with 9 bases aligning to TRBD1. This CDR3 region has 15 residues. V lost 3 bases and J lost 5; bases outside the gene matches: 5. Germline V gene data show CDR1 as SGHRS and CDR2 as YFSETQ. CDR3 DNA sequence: TGCGCCAGCAGCTCGGACAGGGGTTGGACCGGGGAGCTGTTTTTT. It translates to CASSSDRGWTGELFF.

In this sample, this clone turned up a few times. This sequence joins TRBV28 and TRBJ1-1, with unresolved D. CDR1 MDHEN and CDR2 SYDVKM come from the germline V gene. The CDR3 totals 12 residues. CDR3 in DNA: TGTGCAACAGTCCCAATGAACACTGAAGCTTTCTTT. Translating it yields CATVPMNTEAFF.